The TCR beta chain described here comes from a study of blood T cell repertoires in COVID-19. Across the study: The United States, Italy and Spain supplied acute and convalescent COVID-19 samples. PBMCs, B-cell-depleted T cells, or T cells were the source of the cDNA or gDNA that made up the material.

Per the original methods: How many nucleated cells were present was estimated from reference gene primer amplification. Assay used: immunoSEQ multiplex PCR; TCRdb lists only in-frame clones, some missing. Clone size and the V and J calls come from that table; the DNA yielded D and trimming. Of about 110,000 clones in the sample, roughly 80% were seen once. Looked up from germline, CDR1 is MNHEY and CDR2 is SVGAGI. Trimming pared 0 bases from V and 3 bases from J, leaving 10 bases between. This CDR3 is built from 15 residues. This clone has a single count. The TCR was taken from a woman between 65 and 79 years old with acute or convalescent COVID-19. This chain connects TRBV6-5 to TRBJ2-3, with TRBD2 as a possible D gene (6 bases). Material for sequencing was peripheral blood. This chain's CDR3 is CASSYSIGGTDTQYF. The CDR3 nucleotides are TGTGCCAGCAGTTACTCGATCGGGGGAACAGATACGCAGTATTTT.